The subject of this entry is one T cell receptor (beta chain). Antigen unknown. The sample comes from a study of PD-L1 blockade in urothelial cancer. The sample's time point: pretreatment peripheral blood. All patients carried locally advanced or metastatic urothelial carcinoma. Per patient, between 1 and 8 samples were collected at pretreatment and on-treatment time points. Regarding the study as a whole: Survival was better when pretreatment blood TCR clonality fell below the median.

CDR3 size: 15 residues. Germline V gives CDR1 MNHEY, CDR2 SMNVEV (reference sequence). J gave up 4 bases and V 6 bases, and 9 bases lay outside the gene matches. Libraries were prepared by immunoSEQ multiplex PCR; TCRdb keeps only in-frame clonotypes and omits some of them. The repertoire consists of 70,000 to 80,000 clones, with about 85% occurring once and the leading ten covering about 7.4%. Sample: PBMCs, taken around atezolizumab (anti-PD-L1) treatment. The gene calls are TRBV27 and TRBJ1-5, with TRBD1 matching over 7 bases. This receptor was identified in a man in his forties with urothelial cancer. The CDR3 nucleotides read TGTGCCAGCAGAAGACAGGGAGGTGTGAATCAGCCCCAGCATTTT. Amino acids: CASRRQGGVNQPQHF.